The TCR beta chain described here comes from a study of blood T cell repertoires in COVID-19. TCRdb's copy holds only in-frame clones and misses some; the assay was immunoSEQ multiplex PCR. Of some 390,000 clones in the sample, nearly 90% were seen once. V shed 4 bases, J shed 2 bases, and the junction held 4 bases outside the gene matches. This CDR3 is built from 14 residues. Sequencing was performed on PBMCs or T cells enriched from blood (not recorded which). The V gene is TRBV23-1, the J gene TRBJ2-5; 7 positions agree with TRBD1. TRBV23-1 is treated as an ORF (open reading frame) with a function not yet certain. The sequence was obtained from a woman in her twenties or thirties who had recovered from COVID-19. CDR3 sequence reads: CASSRLGQQETQYF. The CDR3 nucleotides read TGCGCCAGCAGTCGCCTGGGACAGCAAGAGACCCAGTACTTC.